This TCR beta chain was retrieved from a study of blood T cells in healthy people across ages. Findings and caveats of the study: Changes seen in expanded clonotypes were possibly confounded by donor CMV status left unknown.

Primed by a sample-barcoded 5' primer and a J-beta primer mix, a second PCR proceeded for about 7 to 12 cycles. TCRdb independently ran MiXCR on the 5' RACE reads; one entry per CDR3 protein. The repertoire holds more than 1,000,000 distinct CDR3 sequences, with approximately 25% as singletons. CDR1 and CDR2 (germline): LGHNT, FRNRAP. This CDR3 region has 14 residues. This clonotype was counted only a few times. Its cognate antigen is unknown. These same records also appear under a second study, on T cells of mothers and their children. This second study says: Unrelated pairs and related pairs have their TCR recombination output shaped similarly by thymic selection.

This clonotype was obtained from a girl aged 2 to 9 in good health. The rearrangement links TRBV12-5 to TRBJ2-5; D might be TRBD2 (5 bases). The assigned J gene may be wrong: the sequence end matches TRBJ2-1 better. The source material was blood. The CDR3 bases are TGTGCTAGTGGAATCGGGGTTTCCTACAATGAGCAGTTCTTC. Translation gives CASGIGVSYNEQFF.